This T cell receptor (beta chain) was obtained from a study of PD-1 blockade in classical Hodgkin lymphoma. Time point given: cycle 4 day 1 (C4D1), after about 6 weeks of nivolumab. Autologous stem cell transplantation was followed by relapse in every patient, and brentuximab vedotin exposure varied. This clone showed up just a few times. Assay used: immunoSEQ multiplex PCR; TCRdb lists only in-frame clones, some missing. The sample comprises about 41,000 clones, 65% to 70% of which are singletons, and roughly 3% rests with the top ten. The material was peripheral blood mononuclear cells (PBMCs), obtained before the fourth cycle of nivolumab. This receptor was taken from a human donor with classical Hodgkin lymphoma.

The CDR3, as DNA: TGTGCCAGCAGCTATCCGGGACAGTCGTCCTACGAGCAGTACTTC. Encoded protein: CASSYPGQSSYEQYF. The chain carries TRBV28 and TRBJ2-7; 7 bases are shared with TRBD1. CDR3 length: 15 residues. Germline V gene lookup returns CDR1 MDHEN and CDR2 SYDVKM. After removal of 6 bases from V and 1 base from J, the junction contained 9 bases not matched to a gene.